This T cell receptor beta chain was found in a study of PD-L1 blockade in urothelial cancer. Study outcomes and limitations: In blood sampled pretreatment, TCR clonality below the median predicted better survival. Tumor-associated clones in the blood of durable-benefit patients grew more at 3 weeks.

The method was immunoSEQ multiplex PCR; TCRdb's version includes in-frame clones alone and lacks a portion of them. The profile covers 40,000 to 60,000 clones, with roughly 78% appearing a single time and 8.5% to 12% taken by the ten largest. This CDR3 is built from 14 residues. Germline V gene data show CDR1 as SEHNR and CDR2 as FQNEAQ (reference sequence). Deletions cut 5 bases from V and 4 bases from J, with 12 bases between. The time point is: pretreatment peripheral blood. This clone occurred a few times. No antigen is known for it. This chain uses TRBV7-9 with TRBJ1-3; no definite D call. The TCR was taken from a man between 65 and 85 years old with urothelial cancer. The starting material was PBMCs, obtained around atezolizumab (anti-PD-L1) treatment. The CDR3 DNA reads TGTGCCAGCAGCCCTACCTTGCTCGGAAACACCATATATTTT. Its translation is CASSPTLLGNTIYF.